Below, one T cell receptor beta chain is given with its context. This sample is drawn from a study of blood T cell repertoires in COVID-19. Study context: Sources were T cells, B-cell-depleted T cells, or PBMCs; the material itself was cDNA or gDNA.

How the authors handled the data: Amplification with reference gene primers provided the estimates of nucleated cell counts. Method: immunoSEQ multiplex PCR; TCRdb's copy keeps in-frame clones and lacks some. The V and J calls and clone size are taken from that table; D and trimming were inferred from the DNA. The sample includes approximately 81,000 clones, around 89% of them seen just once. Germline-derived CDR1 and CDR2 are SGDLS and YYNGEE. V gave up 2 bases and J gave up 3 bases, with 15 bases separating them. The CDR3 spans 17 residues. Adults between about 18 and 95 years of age took part from fewer than 30 US areas. Which cohort a participant joined came from the clinical history participants gave.

The clonotype originates from a woman between 50 and 59 years old with acute COVID-19. This rearrangement joins TRBV9 to TRBJ2-6; D perhaps matches TRBD1 (5 bases). Sequenced material: PBMCs or T cells enriched from blood (not recorded which). The chain's CDR3 is CASSVLPGKGGANVLTF. For the CDR3, the DNA is TGTGCCAGCAGCGTCTTACCAGGGAAGGGTGGGGCCAACGTCCTGACTTTC.